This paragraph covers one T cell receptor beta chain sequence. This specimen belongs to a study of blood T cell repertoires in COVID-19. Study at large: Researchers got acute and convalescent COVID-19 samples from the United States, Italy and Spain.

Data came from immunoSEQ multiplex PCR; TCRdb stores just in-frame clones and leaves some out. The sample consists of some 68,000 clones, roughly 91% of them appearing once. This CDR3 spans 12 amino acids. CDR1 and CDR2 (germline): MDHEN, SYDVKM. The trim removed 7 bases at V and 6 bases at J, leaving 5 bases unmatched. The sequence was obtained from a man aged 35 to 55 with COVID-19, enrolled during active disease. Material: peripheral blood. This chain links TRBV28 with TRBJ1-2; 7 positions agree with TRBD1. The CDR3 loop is CASTAGGNGYTF. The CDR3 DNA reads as TGTGCCAGCACCGCAGGGGGAAATGGCTACACCTTC.